What follows are 20 T cell receptor beta chains derived from one specimen sequenced in a study of blood T cell repertoires in COVID-19. Only in-frame clones appear in the TCRdb table, and some are missing; sequencing was by immunoSEQ multiplex PCR. Of about 120,000 clones listed, about 85% are singletons. Source material: peripheral blood. The receptor source for this set is a man at least 80 years old with acute or convalescent COVID-19.

The chain combines TRBV7-2 with TRBJ2-7; possible D gene TRBD2, 6 bases. The V end lost 1 base, the J end lost 0 bases, and 16 bases lay between the germline ends. CDR3 size: 17 residues. Germline lookup yields CDR1 SGHTA and CDR2 FQGNSA. The CDR3, as DNA: TGTGCCAGCAGCTTAGTCCAAGGCGGGGAGTTCTCCTACGAGCAGTACTTC. It codes for CASSLVQGGEFSYEQYF.

In its sample, this clone was seen once. The rearrangement joins TRBV5-4 to TRBJ2-7; 8 bases are a match to TRBD2. J gave up 3 bases and V 6 bases, and 14 bases lay outside the gene matches. The CDR3 totals 16 residues. CDR1 and CDR2 (germline): SGHNT, YYREEE (reference sequence). The CDR3 DNA sequence: TGTGCCAGCAAGCTTAGGGGTGATAGCGGGATCTACGAGCAGTACTTC. It is translated as CASKLRGDSGIYEQYF.

V is TRBV27 and J is TRBJ1-3, with 9 nucleotides matching TRBD1. The CDR3 spans 15 residues. Germline CDR1 and CDR2: MNHEY and SMNVEV (reference sequence). Trimming removed 5 bases from V and 5 bases from J; junction bases left unmatched: 7. The CDR3 DNA reads as TGTGCCAGCAGTCCCTTGGGACAGGGTCGAAACACCATATATTTT. The encoded protein is CASSPLGQGRNTIYF.

The J gene is TRBJ1-1, the V gene TRBV2, with no clear D. The ends were cut back, 6 bases at V and 0 bases at J, with 8 bases in the middle. The CDR3 runs 13 residues. Germline V lookup: CDR1 SNHLY, CDR2 FYNNEI. The DNA for the CDR3 is TGTGCCAGCAGGCGCGACTTGAACACTGAAGCTTTCTTT. The encoded protein is CASRRDLNTEAFF.

The J gene is TRBJ1-1, the V gene TRBV11-2, with 8 nucleotides matching TRBD1. Germline CDR1 reads SGHAT; CDR2 reads FQNNGV. The CDR3 sequence is 14 residues long. Germline trimming cut 2 bases from V and 5 bases from J; bases unmatched to any gene: 4. The CDR3 region is CASSLQGAPTEAFF. Here the CDR3 DNA reads TGTGCCAGCAGCTTACAGGGGGCGCCAACTGAAGCTTTCTTT.

The CDR3 coding sequence is TGTGCCACCAGCGGGACTGCCCAAGAGACCCAGTACTTC. Residues: CATSGTAQETQYF. The genes are TRBV24-1 and TRBJ2-5, with D possibly being TRBD2 (6 bases). The V and J ends lost 7 bases and 1 base respectively, with 9 bases between them. Germline V gene lookup returns CDR1 KGHDR and CDR2 SFDVKD. CDR3 length: 13 residues.

The V gene is TRBV5-1, the J gene TRBJ1-2, with TRBD1 matching over 7 bases. Germline values: CDR1 SGHRS, CDR2 YFSETQ. J lost 3 bases, V lost 4 bases, and 6 bases had no gene match. The CDR3 spans 14 residues. The DNA for the CDR3 is TGCGCCAGCAGCAACGGACAGGAGTACTATGGCTACACCTTC. It codes for CASSNGQEYYGYTF. The full variable domain, completed using reference TRBV5-1 and TRBJ1-2, is KAGVTQTPRYLIKTRGQQVTLSCSPISGHRSVSWYQQTPGQGLQFLFEYFSETQRNKGNFPGRFSGRQFSNSRSEMNVSTLELGDSALYLCASSNGQEYYGYTFGSGTRLTVV.

This chain joins TRBV7-2 and TRBJ1-2; TRBD1 matches 8 bases. The CDR3 extends over 14 amino acids. Per the germline V gene, CDR1 is SGHTA and CDR2 is FQGNSA. V gave up 5 bases and J gave up 2 bases; unmatched junction bases: 4. CDR3 in DNA: TGTGCCAGCAGCCCGGGACAGGAGAACTATGGCTACACCTTC. Residues: CASSPGQENYGYTF.

The chain uses TRBV29-1 and TRBJ2-7; TRBD1 matches 8 bases. J lost 2 bases, V lost 6 bases, and 6 bases had no gene match. The CDR3 is 13 residues long. Germline V gene data show CDR1 as SQVTM and CDR2 as ANQGSEA. The CDR3 is CSVRQGLTYEQYF. In nucleotides, the CDR3 is TGCAGCGTACGACAGGGGTTAACCTACGAGCAGTACTTC.

This clone was seen only a few times. For the CDR3, the DNA is TGTGCCAGCAGTGAATTTTATGGGGGCGCAGATAGGCAGCCCCAGCATTTT. Translation gives CASSEFYGGADRQPQHF. This sequence joins TRBV6-1 and TRBJ1-5; D may be TRBD1 (6 bases). This CDR3 spans 17 amino acids. The germline V and J ends were trimmed by 2 bases and 7 bases, with 21 bases remaining between them. Per the germline V gene, CDR1 is MNHNS and CDR2 is SASEGT.

The chain has TRBV19 and TRBJ1-2, with 8 bases matching TRBD1. Germline assignment: CDR1 LNHDA and CDR2 SQIVND (reference sequence). The CDR3 covers 16 residues. Unmatched junction bases numbered 11, after V lost 4 bases and J lost 4 bases. CDR3 in amino acids: CASSTPPQGGFYGYTF. The DNA of the CDR3 is TGTGCCAGTAGTACCCCGCCACAGGGGGGATTCTATGGCTACACCTTC.

This chain connects TRBV28 to TRBJ2-2; TRBD1 matches 8 bases. The V and J ends lost 7 bases and 5 bases, in that order; junction bases with no gene match: 12. The germline V gene encodes CDR1 MDHEN and CDR2 SYDVKM. The CDR3 totals 16 residues. The CDR3 DNA sequence: TGTGCCAGCATCCTCTCCCGGGACAGGCGAACCGGGGAGCTGTTTTTT. Translation gives CASILSRDRRTGELFF.

The rearrangement links TRBV4-1 to TRBJ1-2; D unresolved. Trimming left V 3 bases short and J 0 bases short, with 14 bases between. Germline V gene data show CDR1 as MGHRA and CDR2 as YSYEKL. CDR3 length: 16 amino acids. The CDR3 coding sequence is TGCGCCAGCAGCCAGGCCGAGGTGGCTGCTAACTATGGCTACACCTTC. It yields the protein CASSQAEVAANYGYTF.

The chain recombines TRBV27 with TRBJ1-2; TRBD1 might be the D (5 bases). The germline CDR1 and CDR2 sequences are MNHEY and SMNVEV (reference sequence). The germline V and J ends were trimmed by 6 bases and 5 bases, with 22 bases remaining between them. The CDR3 is made up of 16 amino acids. The CDR3 spells CASSGVAGEWSYGYTF. Here the CDR3 DNA reads TGTGCCAGCAGCGGGGTGGCGGGGGAGTGGAGTTATGGCTACACCTTC.

This clone appeared a few times. V is TRBV2 and J is TRBJ2-1, with a possible D match to TRBD1 (5 bases). Looked up from germline, CDR1 is SNHLY and CDR2 is FYNNEI. With 7 bases removed from V and 3 bases from J, the gap between germline ends came to 13 bases. CDR3 length equals 14 residues. The CDR3 here is CASKEQANYNEQFF. CDR3 coding DNA: TGTGCCAGCAAGGAACAGGCAAACTACAATGAGCAGTTCTTC.

This chain uses TRBV4-1 with TRBJ1-2, with a tentative D call TRBD1 (5 bases). V lost 4 bases to trimming and J lost 1 base, with 13 bases between them. This CDR3 has 15 residues. Germline-derived CDR1 and CDR2 are MGHRA and YSYEKL. Written as DNA, the CDR3 is TGCGCCAGCAGCCCAGGGCCCTTTTTTAACTATGGCTACACCTTC. It encodes CASSPGPFFNYGYTF.

V gene TRBV2 combines with J gene TRBJ1-2; 7 positions match TRBD1. Germline-derived CDR1 and CDR2 are SNHLY and FYNNEI. V dropped 6 bases and J dropped 8; count of bases not matched to a gene: 15. The CDR3 covers 15 residues. As DNA, the CDR3 is TGTGCCAGCAGGGGTTCTCAGGGGGTCAGCGGGGGCTACACCTTC. Protein sequence: CASRGSQGVSGGYTF.

This chain links TRBV25-1 with TRBJ2-2, with D uncertain. The CDR3 sequence is 14 residues long. Trimming removed 3 bases from V and 3 bases from J, with 8 bases in between. Per the germline V gene, CDR1 is MGHDK and CDR2 is SYGVNS. The CDR3 sequence: CASSDLADTGELFF. The DNA of the CDR3 is TGTGCCAGCAGTGACTTAGCTGACACCGGGGAGCTGTTTTTT.

The genes are TRBV18 and TRBJ1-1, with 7 nucleotides matching TRBD1. Germline trimming cut 3 bases from V and 0 bases from J; bases unmatched to any gene: 4. Germline assignment: CDR1 KGHSH and CDR2 LQKENI. The CDR3 is 15 amino acids. The CDR3 region has the DNA TGTGCCAGCTCACCGGCGACAGGGTTGAACACTGAAGCTTTCTTT. It translates to CASSPATGLNTEAFF.

The chain has TRBV2 and TRBJ1-3; D is undetermined. V lost 10 bases to trimming and J lost 0 bases, with 13 bases between them. The CDR3 has 14 amino acids. Germline CDR1 reads SNHLY; CDR2 reads FYNNEI. This CDR3 reads CATRPTTSGNTIYF. CDR3 nucleotide sequence: TGTGCCACTCGCCCGACTACCTCTGGAAACACCATATATTTT.